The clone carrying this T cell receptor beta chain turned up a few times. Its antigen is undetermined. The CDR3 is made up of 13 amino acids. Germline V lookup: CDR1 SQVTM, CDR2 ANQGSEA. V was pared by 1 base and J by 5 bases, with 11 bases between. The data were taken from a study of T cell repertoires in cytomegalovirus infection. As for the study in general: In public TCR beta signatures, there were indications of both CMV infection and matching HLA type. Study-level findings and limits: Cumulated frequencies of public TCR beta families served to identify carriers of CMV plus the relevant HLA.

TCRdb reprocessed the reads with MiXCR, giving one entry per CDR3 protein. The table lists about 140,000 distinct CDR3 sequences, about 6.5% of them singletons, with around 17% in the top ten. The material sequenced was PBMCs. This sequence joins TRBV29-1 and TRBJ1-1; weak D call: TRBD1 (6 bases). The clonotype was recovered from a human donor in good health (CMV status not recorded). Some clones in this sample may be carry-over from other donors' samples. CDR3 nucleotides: TGCAGCGTTGAAGCAGGGGCTGGTACTGAAGCTTTCTTT. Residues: CSVEAGAGTEAFF.